Sequencing of this T cell receptor beta chain was carried out in a study of human T cells and chemical hapten exposure. Deletions cut 4 bases from V and 0 bases from J, with 16 bases between. The CDR3 has 17 amino acids. The V gene's germline CDR1 is SGHAT and CDR2 FQNNGV. Described time point: patch test 2, 6 weeks after DPC sensitization. Regarding treatment: therapeutic diphenylcyclopropenone sensitization with weekly scalp DPC. Each CDR3 protein gets one entry after TCRdb re-called the RACE reads with MiXCR. This sample has around 42,000 distinct CDR3 sequences, with around 3% found just once. Sequencing was performed on whole blood, taken in connection with sensitization to the hapten diphenylcyclopropenone (DPC). The TCR comes from a man aged 40-50 years with alopecia areata. Some clones in this sample may be carry-over from other donors' samples. This chain joins TRBV11-2 and TRBJ2-1; D is undetermined. CDR3 nucleotides: TGTGCCAGCAGCTCCTTCAGTCACGTTAGCTCCTACAATGAGCAGTTCTTC. Translation: CASSSFSHVSSYNEQFF. Looking up the rest from reference TRBV11-2 and TRBJ2-1 gives the full variable domain: EAGVAQSPRYKIIEKRQSVAFWCNPISGHATLYWYQQILGQGPKLLIQFQNNGVVDDSQLPKDRFSAERLKGVDSTLKIQPAKLEDSAVYLCASSSFSHVSSYNEQFFGPGTRLTVL.